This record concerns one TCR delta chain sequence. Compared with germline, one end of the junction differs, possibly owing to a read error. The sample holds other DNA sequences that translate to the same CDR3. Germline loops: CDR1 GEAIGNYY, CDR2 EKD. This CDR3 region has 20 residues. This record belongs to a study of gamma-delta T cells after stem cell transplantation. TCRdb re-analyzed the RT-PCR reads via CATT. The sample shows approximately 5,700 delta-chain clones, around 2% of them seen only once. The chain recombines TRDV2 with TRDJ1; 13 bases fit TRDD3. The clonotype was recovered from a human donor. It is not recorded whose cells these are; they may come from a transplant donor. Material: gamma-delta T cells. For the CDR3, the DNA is TGTGCCTGTGACACCGTGCCCGTACTGGGGGATACGGCGTACACTGATAAACTCATCTTT. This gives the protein CACDTVPVLGDTAYTDKLIF.